The 29 T cell receptor beta chains below come from one sample, sequenced in a study of beta chain features in type 1 diabetes. cDNA synthesis used the whole RNA isolate, giving expressed TCRB sequences. The protocol was immunoSEQ multiplex PCR, while the TCRdb copy is restricted to in-frame clones and leaves out a portion. There are some 370,000 clones in the sample; around 10% occur only once, and about 0.64% lies in the top ten. Study outcomes and limitations: Within each of all four CD4+ subsets, Type 1 diabetes patients had TCRB CDR3s that were moderately but significantly shorter.

These TCRs' antigens remain unknown. The sequenced sample was central memory CD4+ T cells from blood. All receptors derive from a man between 25 and 39 years old with type 1 diabetes.

This clone was seen a few times. The chain combines TRBV14 with TRBJ2-3; D possibly matches TRBD1 or TRBD2 (5 bases each). The germline V gene has CDR1 SGHDN and CDR2 FVKESK. V dropped 4 bases and J dropped 4 bases, with 21 bases sitting between them. The CDR3 is made up of 17 amino acids. The CDR3 sequence is CASSPPPLWGRSDTQYF. For the CDR3, the DNA is TGTGCCAGCAGCCCCCCGCCGCTGTGGGGACGATCAGATACGCAGTATTTT.

Ten or more counts support this clone. The chain carries TRBV23-1 and TRBJ2-2, with D perhaps TRBD2 (6 bases). TRBV23-1 belongs to the ORF category, with a function that is uncertain. The CDR3 loop spans 19 amino acids. V gave up 0 bases and J gave up 2 bases, with 19 bases separating them. In nucleotides, the CDR3 is TGCGCCAGCAGTCAATCAGTTTCGGGAGCCCCTCGAAACACCGGGGAGCTGTTTTTT. Protein sequence: CASSQSVSGAPRNTGELFF.

This clone was recorded at least ten times. This sequence joins TRBV2 and TRBJ1-1; 8 bases map to TRBD1. CDR1 and CDR2 from the germline V gene are SNHLY and FYNNEI. CDR3 size: 14 residues. J gave up 3 bases and V 2 bases, and 2 bases lay outside the gene matches. This CDR3 reads CASSENRGYTEAFF. The CDR3 coding sequence is TGTGCCAGCAGTGAAAACAGGGGGTACACTGAAGCTTTCTTT. Full variable domain (outside the CDR3, taken from reference TRBV2 and TRBJ1-1): EPEVTQTPSHQVTQMGQEVILRCVPISNHLYFYWYRQILGQKVEFLVSFYNNEISEKSEIFDDQFSVERPDGSNFTLKIRSTKLEDSAMYFCASSENRGYTEAFFGQGTRLTVV.

The chain's CDR3 is CASSLVLEYEQYF. The CDR3 bases are TGTGCCAGCAGCCTCGTGTTGGAGTACGAGCAGTACTTC. This sequence joins TRBV7-2 and TRBJ2-7, with D unresolved. The V gene lost 5 bases and the J gene lost 4 bases, with 12 bases spanning the gap. The length of the CDR3 is 13 residues. Looked up from germline, CDR1 is SGHTA and CDR2 is FQGNSA. Using reference TRBV7-2 and TRBJ2-7 for the parts outside the CDR3, the full variable domain is GAGVSQSPSNKVTEKGKDVELRCDPISGHTALYWYRQSLGQGLEFLIYFQGNSAPDKSGLPSDRFSAERTGGSVSTLTIQRTQQEDSAVYLCASSLVLEYEQYFGPGTRLTVT.

This clone occurred a few times. The chain links TRBV19 to TRBJ2-5, with D perhaps being TRBD1 or TRBD2 (5 bases each). The closer fit of TRBJ2-7 to the DNA end suggests the J call may be wrong. The germline gives CDR1 LNHDA, CDR2 SQIVND (reference sequence). The CDR3 runs 12 residues. CDR3 sequence (DNA): TGTGCCAGTACCGGGGACGGTTACGAGCAGTACTTC. It translates to CASTGDGYEQYF.

The chain is built from TRBV9 and TRBJ1-3; D is uncertain. V lost 0 bases, J lost 4 bases, and 14 bases lay in between. The CDR3 is 16 residues long. From germline, CDR1 is SGDLS and CDR2 YYNGEE. The CDR3 reads CASSVGSGPSGNTIYF. CDR3 DNA sequence: TGTGCCAGCAGCGTAGGATCAGGACCCTCGGGAAACACCATATATTTT.

In its sample, this clone was seen a few times. The chain combines TRBV6-1 with TRBJ2-7; D could derive from TRBD1 or TRBD2 (5 bases each). Looked up from germline, CDR1 is MNHNS and CDR2 is SASEGT. V gave up 3 bases and J gave up 4 bases, with 13 bases separating them. This CDR3 is 14 amino acids long. The CDR3 coding sequence is TGTGCCAGCAGTGACCGGGATGGGGGATACGAGCAGTACTTC. Translating gives CASSDRDGGYEQYF.

The table lists this clone with a few counts. Germline is not matched at one junction end, which may reflect a read error. The chain joins TRBV18 to TRBJ2-1; either TRBD1 or TRBD2 may supply D (8 bases each). Germline loops: CDR1 KGHSH, CDR2 LQKENI. The CDR3 contains 12 residues. The CDR3 reads CASSPLAGQVIF. The CDR3 nucleotides are TGTGCCAGCTCACCATTAGCGGGACAGGTAATCTTC.

The CDR3 DNA follows: TGTGCCAGTCGACTAGTGGGGCAGAATCAGCCCCAGCATTTT. It is translated as CASRLVGQNQPQHF. The J gene is TRBJ1-5, the V gene TRBV19, with D maybe TRBD1 (5 bases). The germline V and J ends were trimmed by 8 bases and 4 bases, with 15 bases remaining between them. This CDR3 is built from 14 residues. The germline CDR1 and CDR2 sequences are LNHDA and SQIVND (reference sequence).

This clone came up a few times. The genes are TRBV5-1 and TRBJ1-1; D is unclear. Trimming removed 4 bases at V and 1 base at J, with 11 bases between. CDR3 length equals 14 residues. CDR1 and CDR2 (germline): SGHRS, YFSETQ. The CDR3 is CASSDPGSNTEAFF. The DNA for the CDR3 is TGCGCCAGCAGCGACCCGGGTTCGAACACTGAAGCTTTCTTT. Full variable domain (rest looked up from reference TRBV5-1 and TRBJ1-1): KAGVTQTPRYLIKTRGQQVTLSCSPISGHRSVSWYQQTPGQGLQFLFEYFSETQRNKGNFPGRFSGRQFSNSRSEMNVSTLELGDSALYLCASSDPGSNTEAFFGQGTRLTVV.

The genes are TRBV7-3 and TRBJ2-1; 8 bases align to TRBD2. CDR1 and CDR2 (germline): SGHTA, FQGTGA. The CDR3 contains 12 residues. V was clipped by 2 bases and J by 12 bases; unmatched bases: 3. The DNA of the CDR3 is TGTGCCAGCAGCTTAGCGGGACTAGGGCAGTTCTTC. The encoded protein is CASSLAGLGQFF.

This chain joins TRBV21-1 and TRBJ1-3. TRBV21-1 is flagged as a pseudogene. CDR3 size: 15 residues. CDR3 bases: TGTGCCAGCAGCCGTCCCGGCGTCGCTGGAAACACCATATATTTT. Its translation is CASSRPGVAGNTIYF.

This clone has just a few counts. The gene calls are TRBV29-1 and TRBJ1-1, with D perhaps TRBD1 (5 bases). This CDR3 spans 13 amino acids. The V end lost 8 bases, the J end lost 1 base, and 14 bases lay between the germline ends. From germline, CDR1 is SQVTM and CDR2 ANQGSEA. The CDR3 region is CSTQGRTNTEAFF. CDR3 in DNA: TGCAGCACCCAGGGCAGAACGAACACTGAAGCTTTCTTT.

The chain recombines TRBV2 with TRBJ2-7; D is perhaps TRBD1 (6 bases). The germline CDR1 and CDR2 sequences are SNHLY and FYNNEI. The CDR3 is 12 residues long. Trimming took off 7 bases at V and 2 bases at J, with 9 bases between the two ends. This chain's CDR3 is CASKGDTYEQYF. The CDR3, as DNA: TGTGCCAGCAAGGGGGACACCTACGAGCAGTACTTC. Full variable domain (outside the CDR3, taken from reference TRBV2 and TRBJ2-7): EPEVTQTPSHQVTQMGQEVILRCVPISNHLYFYWYRQILGQKVEFLVSFYNNEISEKSEIFDDQFSVERPDGSNFTLKIRSTKLEDSAMYFCASKGDTYEQYFGPGTRLTVT.

This clone has just a few counts. The gene calls are TRBV2 and TRBJ2-7, with D hard to call. The V and J ends lost 3 bases and 7 bases respectively, with 10 bases between them. The germline CDR1 and CDR2 sequences are SNHLY and FYNNEI. The CDR3 totals 12 residues. The CDR3 bases are TGTGCCAGCAGTGACAGTCCCCGGGAGCAGTACTTC. It yields the protein CASSDSPREQYF.

The chain links TRBV6-1 to TRBJ2-3; D is undetermined. CDR3 length equals 14 residues. Trimming took 11 bases from V and 3 from J, leaving 18 bases between them. Germline loops: CDR1 MNHNS, CDR2 SASEGT. The CDR3: CAGRTGEWTDTQYF. The CDR3 DNA reads TGTGCCGGACGGACCGGCGAGTGGACAGATACGCAGTATTTT.

The DNA for the CDR3 is TGTGCCAGCAGCATTGACAGCTCTGGGGCCAACGTCCTGACTTTC. Translated: CASSIDSSGANVLTF. The J gene is TRBJ2-6, the V gene TRBV7-9, with D possibly TRBD1 on 5 matching bases. The length of the CDR3 is 15 residues. Trimming shortened V by 5 bases and J by 0 bases, and 8 bases separated the two germline ends. CDR1 is SEHNR, CDR2 FQNEAQ, per germline (reference sequence).

This clone was detected only a few times. V is TRBV6-5 and J is TRBJ2-1; unclear D gene. Trimming took 0 bases from V and 5 from J, leaving 8 bases between them. This CDR3 has 14 residues. The V gene's germline CDR1 is MNHEY and CDR2 SVGAGI. CDR3 amino acids: CASSYSDLNNEQFF. The CDR3 region has the DNA TGTGCCAGCAGTTACTCGGACCTCAACAATGAGCAGTTCTTC.

This clone turned up a few times. The V call is TRBV6-4, the J call TRBJ1-2; no clear D. Germline V gene lookup returns CDR1 MRHNA and CDR2 SNTAGT. Trimming took off 5 bases at V and 3 bases at J, with 16 bases between the two ends. The CDR3 runs to 15 residues. CDR3 residues: CASSRRNQADYGYTF. CDR3 bases: TGTGCCAGCAGTCGAAGAAACCAGGCCGACTATGGCTACACCTTC.

By sample fraction, this clone is medium-sized. The CDR3 coding sequence is TGTGCCAGCAGTCGCCCCGTAGCGGGAACCGGGTTAGAGCAGTACTTC. It is translated as CASSRPVAGTGLEQYF. J is TRBJ2-7 and V is TRBV28; 8 positions agree with TRBD2. With V trimmed by 5 bases and J by 7 bases, 16 bases remained unmatched. The CDR3 is made up of 16 amino acids. Germline CDR1 is MDHEN and CDR2 is SYDVKM. The whole variable domain, remainder taken from reference TRBV28 and TRBJ2-7, is DVKVTQSSRYLVKRTGEKVFLECVQDMDHENMFWYRQDPGLGLRLIYFSYDVKMKEKGDIPEGYSVSREKKERFSLILESASTNQTSMYLCASSRPVAGTGLEQYFGPGTRLTVT.

This clone has only a few counts. The chain carries TRBV7-9 and TRBJ1-1; tentative D call: TRBD1 (5 bases). Germline V gene data show CDR1 as SEHNR and CDR2 as FQNEAQ (reference sequence). This CDR3 comprises 13 residues. The V end lost 5 bases, the J end lost 10 bases, and 17 bases lay between the germline ends. CDR3 in amino acids: CASSAGGPHRAFF. The CDR3 bases are TGTGCCAGCAGCGCCGGGGGTCCTCATAGAGCTTTCTTT.

The chain uses TRBV28 and TRBJ2-7; TRBD2 agrees at 7 bases. Per germline, CDR1 MDHEN and CDR2 SYDVKM. The CDR3 totals 14 residues. V shed 7 bases, J shed 0 bases, and the junction held 6 bases outside the gene matches. CDR3 sequence (DNA): TGTGCCAGCACTACCGGGACTATCTCCTACGAGCAGTACTTC. Amino acids: CASTTGTISYEQYF.

The V call is TRBV6-5, the J call TRBJ2-7, with 10 bases fitting TRBD1. V lost 2 bases, J lost 3 bases, and 4 bases stayed unmatched. CDR1 and CDR2 (germline): MNHEY, SVGAGI. This CDR3 is 15 amino acids long. The CDR3 bases are TGTGCCAGCAGTTACACACGGACAGGGGGCTACGAGCAGTACTTC. Protein sequence: CASSYTRTGGYEQYF.

Note on this clone: Distinct nucleotide sequences in the sample also encode this CDR3. V and J are TRBV9 and TRBJ2-1, with D unclear. Germline V gives CDR1 SGDLS, CDR2 YYNGEE. V lost 5 bases, J lost 0 bases, and 9 bases lay in between. The CDR3 consists of 14 residues. CDR3 coding DNA: TGTGCCAGCAGACCCCTGAGCTCCTACAATGAGCAGTTCTTC. Protein product: CASRPLSSYNEQFF.

This chain joins TRBV10-3 and TRBJ1-5, with D possibly TRBD1 on 6 matching bases. The CDR3 is made up of 13 amino acids. CDR1 is ENHRY, CDR2 SYGVKD, per germline. Trimming removed 10 bases at V and 3 bases at J, with 13 bases between. The CDR3 coding sequence is TGTGCCAGCAGGGCAGGGGACAATCAGCCCCAGCATTTT. Its protein is CASRAGDNQPQHF.

J is TRBJ2-1 and V is TRBV6-5; possibly TRBD1 or TRBD2 for D (5 bases each). V was shortened by 2 bases and J by 11 bases, with 10 bases between the two germline ends. The CDR3 covers 12 residues. Germline loops: CDR1 MNHEY, CDR2 SVGAGI. CDR3 coding DNA: TGTGCCAGCAGTTACAGTCGGGACCAGCAGTTCTTC. Translated: CASSYSRDQQFF.

The chain couples TRBV28 to TRBJ1-1, with a tentative D call TRBD1 (5 bases). Trimming removed 3 bases from V and 3 bases from J, with 14 bases in between. CDR1 and CDR2 (germline): MDHEN, SYDVKM. The CDR3 is 15 amino acids. The CDR3, as DNA: TGTGCCAGCAGTTTCTCTCCCGGGACCCACACTGAAGCTTTCTTT. Its translation is CASSFSPGTHTEAFF.

This clone is a singleton in its sample. Here the CDR3 reads CASSDSTVTYEQYF. In nucleotides, the CDR3 is TGTGCCAGCAGTGACTCAACAGTTACCTACGAGCAGTACTTC. The chain uses TRBV25-1 and TRBJ2-7; D is undetermined. Germline V gene sequence: CDR1 MGHDK, CDR2 SYGVNS. Trimming took 3 bases from V and 2 from J, leaving 11 bases between them. The CDR3 runs to 14 residues.

This clone was observed a handful of times. Mismatch with germline at one junction end may stem from a read error. DNA for the CDR3: TGTGCCAGCAGCGGGGACTCCCACGAGCAGTACTTC. As protein: CASSGDSHEQYF. The chain couples TRBV2 to TRBJ2-7, with D possibly matching TRBD2 (6 bases). This CDR3 has 12 amino acids. Germline values: CDR1 SNHLY, CDR2 FYNNEI. The variable domain in full, completed from reference TRBV2 and TRBJ2-7, reads EPEVTQTPSHQVTQMGQEVILRCVPISNHLYFYWYRQILGQKVEFLVSFYNNEISEKSEIFDDQFSVERPDGSNFTLKIRSTKLEDSAMYFCASSGDSHEQYFGPGTRLTVT.